Following are 8 T cell receptor beta chains from one sample sequenced in a study of blood T cell repertoires in COVID-19. TCRdb's copy holds only in-frame clones and misses some; the assay was immunoSEQ multiplex PCR. The sample has about 200,000 clones, less than 85% seen once. Sequencing was carried out using peripheral blood. These receptor sequences come from a woman between 65 and 79 years old with acute or convalescent COVID-19.

This chain connects TRBV7-9 to TRBJ1-2; 9 nucleotides line up with TRBD1. Unmatched junction bases numbered 6, after V lost 3 bases and J lost 7 bases. The germline CDR1 and CDR2 sequences are SEHNR and FQNEAQ (reference sequence). This CDR3 region has 14 residues. DNA for the CDR3: TGTGCCAGCAGCTTGGGACAGGGAGAAGGTGGCTACACCTTC. As protein: CASSLGQGEGGYTF.

This clone was detected once. The rearrangement joins TRBV12-2 to TRBJ2-1; TRBD2 is the table's D call and was not checked against the DNA. TRBV12-2 is listed as a pseudogene. The CDR3 spans 17 residues. The CDR3 DNA sequence: TGTGCAAGTCGCTTAGTGGGACCCACGGGGGCCTACAATGAGCAGTTCTTC. It yields the protein CASRLVGPTGAYNEQFF.

The chain combines TRBV11-2 with TRBJ1-4, with unresolved D. There are 16 residues in the CDR3. Per the germline V gene, CDR1 is SGHAT and CDR2 is FQNNGV. V was pared by 5 bases and J by 3 bases, with 16 bases between. DNA for the CDR3: TGTGCCAGCAGCCCCCTTGGGTGGAGCGCTAATGAAAAACTGTTTTTT. Translated: CASSPLGWSANEKLFF.

V and J are TRBV6-5 and TRBJ2-3; 9 bases are a match to TRBD2. Germline CDR1 is MNHEY and CDR2 is SVGAGI. The ends lost 7 bases at V and 6 bases at J; junction bases unmatched: 8. CDR3 length equals 14 residues. CDR3 nucleotide sequence: TGTGCCAGCACCACTCTAGCGGGACCTGATACGCAGTATTTT. It yields the protein CASTTLAGPDTQYF.

The J gene is TRBJ1-1, the V gene TRBV7-8; TRBD1 agrees at 9 bases. V gave up 0 bases and J gave up 2 bases; unmatched junction bases: 1. The CDR3 covers 15 residues. CDR1 and CDR2 from the germline V gene are SGHVS and FQNEAQ. CDR3: CASSLAGQGNTEAFF. CDR3 in DNA: TGTGCCAGCAGCTTAGCGGGACAGGGAAACACTGAAGCTTTCTTT.

This clone was seen only a few times. The V gene is TRBV23-1, the J gene TRBJ1-5; D not certain. TRBV23-1 is placed among ORFs of uncertain function. The CDR3 totals 15 residues. Trimming removed 2 bases from V and 3 bases from J, with 11 bases in between. This chain's CDR3 is CASSQESSFNQPQHF. The CDR3 DNA reads TGCGCCAGCAGTCAAGAATCTAGTTTCAATCAGCCCCAGCATTTT.

The chain uses TRBV27 and TRBJ1-1, with TRBD1 matching over 12 bases. The trim removed 8 bases at V and 8 bases at J, leaving 6 bases unmatched. CDR1 is MNHEY, CDR2 SMNVEV, per germline (reference sequence). The CDR3 covers 13 residues. The CDR3: CASGPGTGGEAFF. The DNA of the CDR3 is TGTGCCAGCGGGCCTGGGACAGGGGGCGAAGCTTTCTTT.

V usage is TRBV4-2 and J usage is TRBJ2-7; 7 bases align to TRBD2. The ends lost 0 bases at V and 0 bases at J; junction bases unmatched: 8. Per germline, CDR1 LGHNA and CDR2 YNFKEQ. CDR3 length: 17 amino acids. The CDR3 region has the DNA TGTGCCAGCAGCCAAGATCCCCGGGCGGGAGCCTCCTACGAGCAGTACTTC. Amino acids: CASSQDPRAGASYEQYF.